Presented here are 26 T cell receptor beta chains from one specimen sequenced in a study of blood T cell repertoires in COVID-19. Repertoires were generated with immunoSEQ multiplex PCR, while TCRdb's copy carries only in-frame clones and drops some. The table includes roughly 260,000 clones, around 92% detected once. The sequenced material came from peripheral blood. The source is a person aged 18 to 29 with COVID-19, enrolled during active disease.

V gene TRBV10-1 combines with J gene TRBJ2-2; 7 nucleotides line up with TRBD1. Per germline, CDR1 WNHNN and CDR2 SYGVQD (reference sequence). This CDR3 region has 12 residues. V dropped 11 bases and J dropped 7; count of bases not matched to a gene: 7. CDR3 residues: CASTGAGGELFF. In DNA, the CDR3 is TGCGCCTCCACAGGGGCGGGCGGGGAGCTGTTTTTT.

This clone was observed once. The chain employs TRBV5-1 and TRBJ1-6, with 7 bases matching TRBD1. V shed 4 bases and J 8 bases; nucleotides not matched to a gene: 6. The CDR3 length is 14 residues. Germline CDR1 SGHRS, CDR2 YFSETQ. CDR3 DNA: TGCGCCAGCAGCAGGGGGCAAGATTATTCACCCCTCCACTTT. The encoded protein is CASSRGQDYSPLHF. Combining the CDR3 with reference TRBV5-1 and TRBJ1-6 gives the whole variable domain KAGVTQTPRYLIKTRGQQVTLSCSPISGHRSVSWYQQTPGQGLQFLFEYFSETQRNKGNFPGRFSGRQFSNSRSEMNVSTLELGDSALYLCASSRGQDYSPLHFGNGTRLTVT.

A few counts support this clone. The rearrangement uses TRBV9 and TRBJ1-5, with a possible D match to TRBD1 (6 bases). Germline V lookup: CDR1 SGDLS, CDR2 YYNGEE. The CDR3 covers 14 residues. Trimming took 7 bases from V and 3 from J, leaving 14 bases between them. In DNA, the CDR3 is TGTGCCAGCGGGACGGACAGCACCAATCAGCCCCAGCATTTT. Its protein is CASGTDSTNQPQHF.

The chain links TRBV19 to TRBJ1-5; maybe TRBD1 (5 bases). CDR1 is LNHDA and CDR2 is SQIVND in the germline V gene (reference sequence). CDR3 length: 14 residues. Trimming took 6 bases from V and 5 from J, leaving 14 bases between them. The CDR3 reads CASRGLSRDQPQHF. The CDR3 DNA reads TGTGCCAGTAGGGGACTTTCACGGGATCAGCCCCAGCATTTT.

This sequence joins TRBV5-1 and TRBJ1-3; possible D gene TRBD1, 6 bases. Looked up from germline, CDR1 is SGHRS and CDR2 is YFSETQ. The CDR3 extends over 16 amino acids. Deletions cut 5 bases from V and 2 bases from J, with 17 bases between. The CDR3 here is CASRTGSGVAGNTIYF. The DNA for the CDR3 is TGCGCCAGCAGAACCGGGTCAGGGGTGGCTGGAAACACCATATATTTT.

CDR3: CATSTTLAGGNEQFF. The CDR3 nucleotides are TGTGCCACCAGTACTACGCTAGCGGGGGGCAATGAGCAGTTCTTC. The rearrangement uses TRBV24-1 and TRBJ2-1; 11 bases map to TRBD2. The CDR3 contains 15 residues. With V trimmed by 6 bases and J by 6 bases, 6 bases remained unmatched. Per the germline V gene, CDR1 is KGHDR and CDR2 is SFDVKD.

For this clone: At one of its ends the junction is not consistent with the germline gene, which may arise from a read error. The genes are TRBV10-3 and TRBJ2-7, with unresolved D. The germline V gene encodes CDR1 ENHRY and CDR2 SYGVKD. This CDR3 comprises 13 residues. The CDR3 reads CAISESIELVPNF. In DNA, the CDR3 is TGTGCCATCAGTGAGTCGATAGAATTAGTGCCGAACTTC.

The chain has TRBV6-1 and TRBJ2-7; 9 bases match TRBD1. CDR1 is MNHNS and CDR2 is SASEGT in the germline V gene. The CDR3 contains 15 residues. Trimming at V came to 2 bases and at J to 4 bases, leaving 6 bases not matched to a gene. The CDR3 loop reads CASSEWGQGLYEQYF. In DNA form, the CDR3 reads TGTGCCAGCAGTGAATGGGGACAGGGTTTGTACGAGCAGTACTTC.

This chain uses TRBV12-5 with TRBJ2-5; 8 bases are shared with TRBD1. Germline V gene sequence: CDR1 LGHNT, CDR2 FRNRAP. The CDR3 consists of 15 residues. V gave up 1 base and J gave up 1 base; unmatched junction bases: 2. CDR3 region: CASGLGTGSQETQYF. The CDR3 nucleotides read TGTGCTAGTGGTTTGGGGACAGGGTCCCAAGAGACCCAGTACTTC.

The rearrangement links TRBV2 to TRBJ1-5; 8 bases fit TRBD1. V lost 6 bases and J lost 5; bases outside the gene matches: 9. This CDR3 contains 15 residues. From germline, CDR1 is SNHLY and CDR2 FYNNEI. Here the CDR3 reads CASSELRTGHQPQHF. The CDR3 nucleotides are TGTGCCAGCAGCGAACTACGGACAGGGCATCAGCCCCAGCATTTT.

Here the CDR3 reads CASNPGADYGYTF. CDR3 sequence (DNA): TGCGCCAGCAACCCAGGGGCAGACTATGGCTACACCTTC. The genes are TRBV5-1 and TRBJ1-2; a possible D gene is TRBD1 (6 bases). Deletions cut 6 bases from V and 3 bases from J, with 12 bases between. In germline, CDR1 is SGHRS, CDR2 YFSETQ. This CDR3 is 13 amino acids long.

The chain uses TRBV19 and TRBJ1-5, with 7 positions matching TRBD1. This CDR3 is 14 amino acids long. Trimming cost V 5 bases and J 2 bases; bases outside gene matches: 3. Germline lookup yields CDR1 LNHDA and CDR2 SQIVND (reference sequence). This chain's CDR3 is CASSDGQGNQPQHF. The CDR3 region has the DNA TGTGCCAGTAGTGACGGACAGGGCAATCAGCCCCAGCATTTT.

This clone was counted between two and nine times. CDR3 sequence: CASNDRGRRQPQHF. As DNA, the CDR3 is TGTGCCTCAAACGACAGGGGGAGGCGTCAGCCCCAGCATTTT. The gene calls are TRBV19 and TRBJ1-5; 9 bases agree with TRBD1. J was trimmed by 6 bases and V by 11 bases; bases with no gene match: 11. CDR1 and CDR2 (germline): LNHDA, SQIVND (reference sequence). This CDR3 comprises 14 residues.

The rearrangement uses TRBV18 and TRBJ1-5; 8 positions match TRBD1. V shed 3 bases and J 6 bases; nucleotides not matched to a gene: 4. The germline gives CDR1 KGHSH, CDR2 LQKENI. CDR3 length: 14 amino acids. The DNA for the CDR3 is TGTGCCAGCTCACCGCTAGGACAGGGTCAGCCCCAGCATTTT. Amino acid sequence: CASSPLGQGQPQHF.

This clone was observed a single time. The V gene is TRBV9, the J gene TRBJ2-1; a weak D match, TRBD1 (6 bases). V was trimmed by 0 bases and J by 2 bases, leaving 9 bases between them. CDR3 length: 15 amino acids. CDR1 is SGDLS and CDR2 is YYNGEE in the germline V gene. CDR3 loop: CASSVEQGPYNEQFF. CDR3 DNA sequence: TGTGCCAGCAGCGTAGAGCAGGGGCCCTACAATGAGCAGTTCTTC.

This clone came up once. The V and J genes are TRBV30 and TRBJ1-3; D call uncertain. Trimming took off 3 bases at V and 4 bases at J, with 4 bases between the two ends. CDR1 is GTSNPN, CDR2 SVGIG, per germline (reference sequence). This CDR3 region has 11 residues. CDR3 nucleotide sequence: TGTGCCTGGAGCGTCGGAAACACCATATATTTT. This codes for CAWSVGNTIYF.

The gene calls are TRBV18 and TRBJ1-4, with D tentatively TRBD1 (5 bases). Germline V gives CDR1 KGHSH, CDR2 LQKENI. Trimming cost V 3 bases and J 2 bases, with 22 bases left between them. This CDR3 is 19 amino acids long. The CDR3 loop reads CASSPLPQGLERTNEKLFF. The CDR3 DNA reads TGTGCCAGCTCACCCCTTCCCCAGGGACTGGAGAGGACTAATGAAAAACTGTTTTTT.

The V gene is TRBV27, the J gene TRBJ1-1, with TRBD1 matching over 9 bases. Germline V gene lookup returns CDR1 MNHEY and CDR2 SMNVEV (reference sequence). This CDR3 has 18 amino acids. The ends lost 6 bases at V and 1 base at J; junction bases unmatched: 15. Here the CDR3 reads CASSVLPGTGNRNTEAFF. In nucleotides, the CDR3 is TGTGCCAGCAGCGTTCTCCCTGGGACAGGGAACCGGAACACTGAAGCTTTCTTT.

The rearrangement uses TRBV27 and TRBJ2-7; maybe TRBD2 (6 bases). There are 14 residues in the CDR3. Trimming removed 3 bases at V and 5 bases at J, with 14 bases between. Germline CDR1 MNHEY, CDR2 SMNVEV (reference sequence). The chain's CDR3 is CASSLAGQGNEQYF. In nucleotides, the CDR3 is TGTGCCAGCAGTTTGGCGGGGCAGGGTAACGAGCAGTACTTC.

This chain links TRBV19 with TRBJ2-2; D call uncertain. The CDR3 totals 14 residues. V was cut by 3 bases and J by 7 bases, with 12 bases left in between. CDR1 is LNHDA, CDR2 SQIVND, per germline (reference sequence). Here the CDR3 reads CASSILTRGGELFF. CDR3 nucleotide sequence: TGTGCCAGTAGTATTCTGACCCGAGGCGGGGAGCTGTTTTTT.

The chain carries TRBV27 and TRBJ2-1; perhaps TRBD2 as D (6 bases). Trimming left V 7 bases short and J 7 bases short, with 23 bases between. Germline V gene data show CDR1 as MNHEY and CDR2 as SMNVEV (reference sequence). The CDR3 spans 16 residues. CDR3 in amino acids: CASTDLGGGSRNEQFF. CDR3 nucleotide sequence: TGTGCCAGCACCGACCTCGGTGGGGGGAGCAGGAATGAGCAGTTCTTC.

The chain has TRBV2 and TRBJ2-7, with 13 bases that match TRBD2. The CDR3 is made up of 13 amino acids. Trimming removed 10 bases from V and 6 bases from J; junction bases left unmatched: 6. CDR1 and CDR2 from the germline V gene are SNHLY and FYNNEI. The CDR3 DNA is TGTGCCACCCAAAGACTAGCGGGAGGCGAGCAGTACTTC. Residues: CATQRLAGGEQYF.

This clone occurred once. The conserved final phenylalanine or tryptophan is absent from the CDR3, which likely points to a read error. The DNA is left out, because the CDR3 cannot be placed on it with certainty; the CDR3 is given as TCRdb lists it. The chain links TRBV20-1 to TRBJ1-4. From its first to its last residue, the CDR3 has 11 amino acids. Germline CDR1 and CDR2: DFQATT and SNEGSKA (reference sequence). The CDR3 loop reads CSAREGRGLIS.

The chain carries TRBV4-1 and TRBJ2-1; 9 bases are shared with TRBD2. Germline values: CDR1 MGHRA, CDR2 YSYEKL. The CDR3 runs 14 residues. The junction had 4 bases not matched to a gene; V was cut back by 6 bases and J by 4 bases. The CDR3 region is CASRPTSGYNEQFF. DNA of the CDR3: TGCGCCAGCAGACCGACTAGCGGTTACAATGAGCAGTTCTTC.

The chain has TRBV4-3 and TRBJ1-1; D gene unclear. CDR1 is LGHNA and CDR2 is YSLEER in the germline V gene. Trimming left V 0 bases short and J 7 bases short, with 15 bases between. This CDR3 comprises 15 residues. The DNA for the CDR3 is TGCGCCAGCAGCCAAGATAACCGGCGGGATATTGAAGCTTTCTTT. Protein sequence: CASSQDNRRDIEAFF.

The genes are TRBV2 and TRBJ2-4; TRBD1 agrees at 7 bases. The germline gives CDR1 SNHLY, CDR2 FYNNEI. The V gene end was trimmed by 5 bases and the J gene end by 0 bases; junction bases not matched to a gene: 7. This CDR3 is 16 amino acids long. In DNA, the CDR3 is TGTGCCAGCAGTACTGACAGGGCGGCAGCCAAAAACATTCAGTACTTC. It is translated as CASSTDRAAAKNIQYF. Full variable domain (outside the CDR3, taken from reference TRBV2 and TRBJ2-4): EPEVTQTPSHQVTQMGQEVILRCVPISNHLYFYWYRQILGQKVEFLVSFYNNEISEKSEIFDDQFSVERPDGSNFTLKIRSTKLEDSAMYFCASSTDRAAAKNIQYFGAGTRLSVL.